A single sample gave rise to the 26 T cell receptor beta chains below, sequenced in a study of human thymus T cells. The protocol was immunoSEQ multiplex PCR, while the TCRdb copy is restricted to in-frame clones and leaves out a portion. The profile shows about 78,000 clones, roughly 97% of them singletons. Corrective heart surgery yielded resections, and these provided the thymus tissue. The sequenced material came from thymus tissue. The receptors were sampled from a boy under three years old with a congenital heart defect but otherwise immunologically healthy.

This clone was seen a handful of times. V and J are TRBV2 and TRBJ1-2, with D possibly TRBD1 on 5 matching bases. Trimming shortened V by 7 bases and J by 2 bases, and 14 bases separated the two germline ends. Per germline, CDR1 SNHLY and CDR2 FYNNEI. CDR3 length: 14 residues. CDR3 DNA sequence: TGTGCCAGCAACGAGATGGCAGGGAACTATGGCTACACCTTC. It encodes CASNEMAGNYGYTF.

This chain links TRBV4-2 with TRBJ1-4; TRBD1 matches at 9 bases. V trimming: 0 bases; J trimming: 2 bases; junction bases outside the gene matches: 10. Germline V lookup: CDR1 LGHNA, CDR2 YNFKEQ. There are 19 residues in the CDR3. The CDR3 here is CASSQERDREDKTNEKLFF. The CDR3 DNA reads TGTGCCAGCAGCCAAGAACGGGACAGGGAAGATAAGACTAATGAAAAACTGTTTTTT.

The chain is built from TRBV7-2 and TRBJ1-4; D is possibly TRBD1 (6 bases). The length of the CDR3 is 18 residues. Germline loops: CDR1 SGHTA, CDR2 FQGNSA. The V end lost 5 bases, the J end lost 7 bases, and 26 bases lay between the germline ends. The chain's CDR3 is CASSPRLGARGALEKLFF. Written as DNA, the CDR3 is TGTGCCAGCAGCCCACGCTTAGGGGCTCGGGGGGCGCTTGAAAAACTGTTTTTT.

The genes are TRBV5-6 and TRBJ1-1; D may be TRBD1 (6 bases). CDR1 is SGHDT, CDR2 YYEEEE, per germline. This CDR3 has 17 amino acids. The germline V and J ends were trimmed by 3 bases and 5 bases, with 23 bases remaining between them. CDR3 coding DNA: TGTGCCAGCAGCTCCCCGATCACCGACAGGCCTGAGACTGAAGCTTTCTTT. Amino acids: CASSSPITDRPETEAFF.

The chain couples TRBV6-6 to TRBJ2-3; tentatively, D is TRBD1 or TRBD2 (5 bases each). V lost 6 bases to trimming and J lost 3 bases, with 7 bases between them. The CDR3 covers 12 residues. Germline-derived CDR1 and CDR2 are MNHNY and SVGAGI (reference sequence). The CDR3 coding sequence is TGTGCCAGCAGGGGACGGACAGATACGCAGTATTTT. Encoded protein: CASRGRTDTQYF.

The chain has TRBV27 and TRBJ2-6, with TRBD1 matching 8 bases. The CDR3 length is 17 residues. Germline CDR1 is MNHEY and CDR2 is SMNVEV (reference sequence). V shed 5 bases and J 2 bases; nucleotides not matched to a gene: 8. As DNA, the CDR3 is TGTGCCAGCAGTCGTCGGACAGGGCCAACTGGGGCCAACGTCCTGACTTTC. It specifies CASSRRTGPTGANVLTF.

The chain joins TRBV20-1 to TRBJ2-5, with D possibly matching TRBD1 (6 bases). The ends were cut back, 5 bases at V and 5 bases at J, with 9 bases in the middle. The CDR3 covers 11 residues. Germline V gives CDR1 DFQATT, CDR2 SNEGSKA (reference sequence). The CDR3: CSAETGETQYF. The CDR3, as DNA: TGCAGTGCTGAAACAGGGGAGACCCAGTACTTC.

The chain recombines TRBV6-6 with TRBJ1-1; 8 nucleotides agree with TRBD1. This CDR3 has 15 amino acids. The V segment lost 0 bases and the J segment 8 bases; nucleotides outside the gene matches: 8. Germline V CDR1 and CDR2: MNHNY, SVGAGI (reference sequence). The CDR3 DNA follows: TGTGCCAGCAGTTACTCCCAGGGGGCGCGAAGGGAAGCTTTCTTT. Protein product: CASSYSQGARREAFF.

The rearrangement links TRBV5-6 to TRBJ2-7, with D uncertain. CDR1 SGHDT and CDR2 YYEEEE come from the germline V gene. This CDR3 comprises 12 residues. V was cut by 4 bases and J by 0 bases, with 5 bases left in between. The CDR3 DNA reads as TGTGCCAGCAGCCTCCACTCCTACGAGCAGTACTTC. Translating gives CASSLHSYEQYF.

This clone was seen only once. The chain carries TRBV30 and TRBJ1-5; tentatively, D is TRBD1 (5 bases). The V gene's germline CDR1 is GTSNPN and CDR2 SVGIG (reference sequence). This CDR3 contains 16 residues. Deletions cut 0 bases from V and 4 bases from J, with 16 bases between. DNA of the CDR3: TGTGCCTGGAGTGTTCCCTCGCAGGGTGATAATCAGCCCCAGCATTTT. Translated: CAWSVPSQGDNQPQHF.

This clone was seen only once. The V gene is TRBV7-2, the J gene TRBJ1-6; the match to TRBD1 covers 9 bases. Germline V gene data show CDR1 as SGHTA and CDR2 as FQGNSA. With V trimmed by 5 bases and J by 5 bases, 4 bases remained unmatched. There are 15 residues in the CDR3. CDR3 region: CASSGQGLNNSPLHF. Written as DNA, the CDR3 is TGTGCCAGCAGCGGACAGGGGTTAAATAATTCACCCCTCCACTTT.

This clone was observed once. V is TRBV11-2 and J is TRBJ1-4; D is possibly TRBD1 (5 bases). The CDR3 runs 13 residues. V lost 5 bases and J lost 11, with 15 bases in between. CDR1 is SGHAT, CDR2 FQNNGV, per germline. DNA of the CDR3: TGTGCCAGCAGCCACCCGACCGGGGCCAAACTGTTTTTT. The encoded protein is CASSHPTGAKLFF.

This clone came up once. This chain links TRBV6-5 with TRBJ2-7; D possibly uses TRBD1 or TRBD2 (5 bases each). Germline CDR1 MNHEY, CDR2 SVGAGI. The germline V and J ends were trimmed by 2 bases and 4 bases, with 12 bases remaining between them. CDR3 size: 14 residues. Here the CDR3 DNA reads TGTGCCAGCAGTTACCGGGACGGGTCGTACGAGCAGTACTTC. Its protein is CASSYRDGSYEQYF.

The chain is built from TRBV6-5 and TRBJ2-5, with TRBD2 matching over 8 bases. The CDR3 contains 13 residues. Germline V CDR1 and CDR2: MNHEY, SVGAGI. Trimming at V came to 10 bases and at J to 0 bases, leaving 4 bases not matched to a gene. As DNA, the CDR3 is TGTGCCACTGGCGGGGGGTACCAAGAGACCCAGTACTTC. Protein product: CATGGGYQETQYF.

V usage is TRBV4-2 and J usage is TRBJ1-1; D not resolved. The length of the CDR3 is 13 residues. V lost 8 bases, J lost 0 bases, and 10 bases lay in between. CDR1 and CDR2 from the germline V gene are LGHNA and YNFKEQ. CDR3 DNA: TGTGCCAGCCGATATCGGGTGAACACTGAAGCTTTCTTT. Its protein is CASRYRVNTEAFF.

The V and J genes are TRBV5-8 and TRBJ2-3, with 9 bases lining up with TRBD1. Germline V gene sequence: CDR1 SGHTS, CDR2 YDEGEE. The trim removed 6 bases at V and 0 bases at J, leaving 5 bases unmatched. The CDR3 sequence is 15 residues long. The CDR3 loop reads CASTPGQGSTDTQYF. The CDR3 nucleotides read TGTGCCAGCACCCCGGGACAGGGCAGCACAGATACGCAGTATTTT.

This chain uses TRBV6-5 with TRBJ1-6; tentative D call: TRBD1 (5 bases). Germline CDR1 reads MNHEY; CDR2 reads SVGAGI. The CDR3 is 16 residues long. V dropped 2 bases and J dropped 7 bases, with 15 bases sitting between them. CDR3 region: CASSYPILGRNSPLHF. The DNA for the CDR3 is TGTGCCAGCAGTTACCCGATCCTGGGGCGGAATTCACCCCTCCACTTT.

The chain uses TRBV9 and TRBJ1-1; TRBD1 is a possible D gene (6 bases). Germline V CDR1 and CDR2: SGDLS, YYNGEE. The CDR3 has 17 amino acids. Trimming cost V 0 bases and J 3 bases, with 18 bases left between them. As DNA, the CDR3 is TGTGCCAGCAGCGTAGTAGTGATGGGGGGGCGAGACACTGAAGCTTTCTTT. It codes for CASSVVVMGGRDTEAFF. The complete variable domain, with remaining parts taken from reference TRBV9 and TRBJ1-1, reads DSGVTQTPKHLITATGQRVTLRCSPRSGDLSVYWYQQSLDQGLQFLIQYYNGEERAKGNILERFSAQQFPDLHSELNLSSLELGDSALYFCASSVVVMGGRDTEAFFGQGTRLTVV.

This clone has a handful of counts. The CDR3 protein is CASSLESQGRKSYEQYF. The CDR3 nucleotides read TGTGCCAGCAGCTTGGAGTCCCAGGGCCGCAAATCCTACGAGCAGTACTTC. This chain links TRBV5-4 with TRBJ2-7, with D possibly TRBD1 on 5 matching bases. Germline V gene sequence: CDR1 SGHNT, CDR2 YYREEE (reference sequence). This CDR3 comprises 17 residues. V lost 0 bases to trimming and J lost 1 base, with 17 bases between them.

The chain combines TRBV19 with TRBJ2-2; possibly TRBD1 or TRBD2 for D (6 bases each). V lost 5 bases and J lost 2, with 18 bases in between. The germline V gene has CDR1 LNHDA and CDR2 SQIVND (reference sequence). CDR3 length: 17 residues. CDR3 region: CASSLSGAPINTGELFF. Written as DNA, the CDR3 is TGTGCCAGTAGTCTATCGGGGGCGCCGATAAACACCGGGGAGCTGTTTTTT.

The CDR3 loop is CASSSTVSSYEQYF. CDR3 sequence (DNA): TGTGCCAGCAGCTCGACAGTAAGCTCCTACGAGCAGTACTTC. The chain recombines TRBV7-9 with TRBJ2-7; TRBD1 is a possible D gene (5 bases). The CDR3 contains 14 residues. Germline assignment: CDR1 SEHNR and CDR2 FQNEAQ (reference sequence). V dropped 4 bases and J dropped 0 bases, with 10 bases sitting between them.

This clone was seen only once. CDR3 in DNA: TGTGCCAGCTCAATGAGGGATAGATTTTATGGCTACACCTTC. This sequence encodes CASSMRDRFYGYTF. This chain joins TRBV18 and TRBJ1-2; no firm D call. CDR3 length equals 14 residues. V lost 5 bases to trimming and J lost 5 bases, with 15 bases between them. Germline V CDR1 and CDR2: KGHSH, LQKENI.

This clone was recorded only once. J is TRBJ1-2 and V is TRBV4-1, with D tentatively TRBD1 (5 bases). Deletions cut 6 bases from V and 4 bases from J, with 15 bases between. The CDR3 extends over 14 amino acids. The germline gives CDR1 MGHRA, CDR2 YSYEKL. CDR3 residues: CASSATGRGYGYTF. CDR3 bases: TGCGCCAGCAGTGCTACGGGACGAGGCTATGGCTACACCTTC.

The rearrangement links TRBV10-3 to TRBJ2-2, with D tentatively TRBD1 or TRBD2 (6 bases each). The CDR3 contains 15 residues. The V end was cut by 4 bases, the J end by 6 bases, with 15 bases between. Germline lookup yields CDR1 ENHRY and CDR2 SYGVKD. CDR3 nucleotides: TGTGCCATCAGTGGGGGTCACGGGGGCCCCGGGGAGCTGTTTTTT. Its translation is CAISGGHGGPGELFF.

This sequence joins TRBV6-4 and TRBJ1-2, with D maybe TRBD1 (5 bases). V lost 6 bases to trimming and J lost 4 bases, with 21 bases between them. This CDR3 comprises 16 residues. Germline CDR1 and CDR2: MRHNA and SNTAGT. DNA of the CDR3: TGTGCCAGCAGAGACCCGACAGCCCCCGGTGGCTATGGCTACACCTTC. Amino acids: CASRDPTAPGGYGYTF.

This chain joins TRBV18 and TRBJ2-2, with TRBD2 as a possible D gene (6 bases). Germline V gene lookup returns CDR1 KGHSH and CDR2 LQKENI. V was shortened by 0 bases and J by 2 bases, with 16 bases between the two germline ends. This CDR3 comprises 18 residues. CDR3 loop: CASSPPAAGPPNTGELFF. The CDR3 nucleotides are TGTGCCAGCTCACCACCGGCGGCGGGGCCCCCCAACACCGGGGAGCTGTTTTTT.